The clone carrying this TCR beta chain was counted only a few times. What it binds is not known. Sequencing was performed with immunoSEQ multiplex PCR; in TCRdb, only in-frame clones are kept and a portion is missing. In the table there are tens of thousands of clones, 90% to 95% of which are singletons. The CDR3 totals 16 residues. Trimming stripped 0 bases from V and 7 bases from J, with 18 bases between. Germline-derived CDR1 and CDR2 are SGHTA and FQGNSA. The data were taken from a study of T cell responses to AZD1222 COVID-19 vaccine. Points from the study as a whole: Across the whole spike, CD4 TCRs peaked at regions 160-218 and 743-854. Only a handful of individuals given AZD1222 were seropositive at baseline. No day 14 peak samples; only post-peak repertoires were characterized.

The sequenced sample was peripheral blood, obtained on day 0 of AZD1222 vaccination. The chain combines TRBV7-2 with TRBJ1-2; D is perhaps TRBD1 (5 bases). The clonotype was recovered from an adult in good health. Here the CDR3 reads CASSLATGVFEGGYTF. The DNA of the CDR3 is TGTGCCAGCAGCTTAGCAACAGGAGTTTTTGAGGGTGGCTACACCTTC.